This T cell receptor (beta chain) was identified in a study of CD8 T cells in ankylosing spondylitis. Study-wide results and limits: Ankylosing spondylitis blood appeared to be characterized by a TCR beta motif of roughly eight highly homologous variants. Existing reports had already noted some motif variants in reactive arthritis synovial fluid and blood. Disease-associated clones were reportedly significantly overrepresented in matched ankylosing spondylitis synovial fluid.

The CDR3 has 15 amino acids. V was pared by 5 bases and J by 5 bases, with 18 bases between. CDR1 is MNHEY and CDR2 is SMNVEV in the germline V gene (reference sequence). There are a few counts of this clonotype. Its specificity is unknown. In making TCR beta libraries, quantitative 5'-RACE with molecular barcodes was used. One entry per CDR3 protein results from TCRdb running MiXCR on the 5' RACE reads. The data contain a few hundred thousand distinct CDR3 sequences, about 19% of them singletons. The sample consisted of blood, either unsorted or a sorted T cell fraction (not recorded which). The chain combines TRBV27 with TRBJ2-5, with a weak D call TRBD1 (6 bases). The TCR comes from a male donor with ankylosing spondylitis or in good health (not recorded which). The CDR3, as DNA: TGTGCCAGCAGTGATCCCACAGGGCGCGGCGAGACCCAGTACTTC. Residues: CASSDPTGRGETQYF.